This TCR beta chain is drawn from a study of radiation and T cells in renal cell carcinoma. Data came from immunoSEQ multiplex PCR; TCRdb stores just in-frame clones and leaves some out. Among over 55,000 clones listed, around 78% were seen once. J lost 12 bases, V lost 2 bases, and 6 bases had no gene match. This CDR3 is 12 amino acids long. Germline assignment: CDR1 MDHEN and CDR2 SYDVKM. The study, taken as a whole, reports: Top tumor clonotypes rose in blood 2 weeks post-radiation, then contracted.

Time point specified: blood 2 weeks post-SBRT. Treatment specified: 15 Gy SBRT to primary tumor, nephrectomy 4 weeks later. On this clone itself: What it binds is unknown.

This TCR was sampled from a man in his sixties with renal cell carcinoma. Sample: blood, taken from a patient whose treatment included radiotherapy and nephrectomy. This chain uses TRBV28 with TRBJ1-2, with 7 bases matching TRBD1. The CDR3 coding sequence is TGTGCCAGCAGTTTAGGTCAGGGGGGGAACACCTTC. This encodes CASSLGQGGNTF.